The next 13 T cell receptor beta chains were all read from a single sample in a study of cytomegalovirus exposure and HLA in healthy donors. This table comes from immunoSEQ multiplex PCR, and its TCRdb copy is limited to in-frame clones, with some not included. The table lists over 200,000 clones, about nine tenths of them singletons. Sequenced material: PBMCs. The source is a woman under 30 in good health and CMV-seropositive.

The rearrangement joins TRBV9 to TRBJ2-2; a possible D gene is TRBD2 (6 bases). Trimming pared 7 bases from V and 1 base from J, leaving 17 bases between. The CDR3 totals 16 residues. Per germline, CDR1 SGDLS and CDR2 YYNGEE. The CDR3 loop reads CASGHSAGLNTGELFF. The CDR3 region has the DNA TGTGCCAGCGGACACTCAGCGGGCTTGAACACCGGGGAGCTGTTTTTT.

The rearrangement joins TRBV18 to TRBJ2-3; possible D gene TRBD2, 5 bases. V was pared by 1 base and J by 0 bases, with 8 bases between. CDR1 is KGHSH and CDR2 is LQKENI in the germline V gene. The CDR3 is 15 residues long. The CDR3 spells CASSPLTGSTDTQYF. The CDR3 DNA sequence: TGTGCCAGCTCACCACTGACGGGGAGCACAGATACGCAGTATTTT.

The chain joins TRBV4-2 to TRBJ2-2; TRBD2 might be the D (6 bases). CDR3 size: 17 residues. Germline CDR1 and CDR2: LGHNA and YNFKEQ. Trimming took off 4 bases at V and 3 bases at J, with 18 bases between the two ends. Here the CDR3 reads CASSPPERLGDTGELFF. The CDR3 coding sequence is TGTGCCAGCAGCCCACCGGAGAGACTAGGAGACACCGGGGAGCTGTTTTTT.

The chain combines TRBV29-1 with TRBJ2-3; 8 bases agree with TRBD2. V was pared by 3 bases and J by 6 bases, with 11 bases of the junction left unmatched. This CDR3 comprises 15 residues. Germline loops: CDR1 SQVTM, CDR2 ANQGSEA. CDR3 DNA sequence: TGCAGCGTTGATGGTGCTAGCGGGTCGTGGGATACGCAGTATTTT. Protein: CSVDGASGSWDTQYF.

This clone was found a few times. This chain links TRBV15 with TRBJ1-2, with D unclear. Germline values: CDR1 LNHNV, CDR2 YYDKDF (reference sequence). The V gene lost 2 bases and the J gene lost 0 bases, with 4 bases spanning the gap. CDR3 size: 13 residues. DNA of the CDR3: TGTGCCACCAGCAGACAGACTAACTATGGCTACACCTTC. Encoded protein: CATSRQTNYGYTF.

This chain connects TRBV2 to TRBJ1-5; D remains ambiguous. Germline lookup yields CDR1 SNHLY and CDR2 FYNNEI. There are 14 residues in the CDR3. V shed 6 bases and J shed 0 bases, with 9 bases lying between them. The CDR3 coding sequence is TGTGCCAGCAGGACGGACTATAGCAATCAGCCCCAGCATTTT. Translating it yields CASRTDYSNQPQHF.

The chain combines TRBV29-1 with TRBJ2-4; 16 nucleotides agree with TRBD2. Germline-derived CDR1 and CDR2 are SQVTM and ANQGSEA. The trim removed 1 base at V and 3 bases at J, leaving 9 bases unmatched. The CDR3 has 19 amino acids. CDR3 residues: CSVEGGTSGRAKGKNIQYF. CDR3 nucleotide sequence: TGCAGCGTTGAAGGTGGGACTAGCGGGAGGGCTAAAGGCAAAAACATTCAGTACTTC. Full variable domain (remainder filled in from reference TRBV29-1 and TRBJ2-4): SAVISQKPSRDICQRGTSLTIQCQVDSQVTMMFWYRQQPGQSLTLIATANQGSEATYESGFVIDKFPISRPNLTFSTLTVSNMSPEDSSIYLCSVEGGTSGRAKGKNIQYFGAGTRLSVL.

The J gene is TRBJ1-2, the V gene TRBV5-1; 9 bases align to TRBD1. Germline CDR1 SGHRS, CDR2 YFSETQ. The length of the CDR3 is 17 residues. V was clipped by 1 base and J by 4 bases; unmatched bases: 11. Here the CDR3 reads CASSLRSDRGGSYGYTF. DNA of the CDR3: TGCGCCAGCAGCTTGCGGTCGGACAGGGGAGGTTCCTATGGCTACACCTTC.

This clone occurred once. Here the CDR3 DNA reads TGTGCCAGGAAGCAGGGGGCAGGCGGGGAGCTGTTTTTT. Residues: CARKQGAGGELFF. The chain carries TRBV9 and TRBJ2-2, with 8 bases aligning to TRBD1. Trimming at V came to 8 bases and at J to 7 bases, leaving 7 bases not matched to a gene. CDR3 length: 13 residues. Germline CDR1 and CDR2: SGDLS and YYNGEE.

The chain combines TRBV6-5 with TRBJ1-4; possible D gene TRBD1, 5 bases. Per the germline V gene, CDR1 is MNHEY and CDR2 is SVGAGI. The CDR3 runs to 15 residues. V lost 6 bases to trimming and J lost 0 bases, with 11 bases between them. CDR3 DNA sequence: TGTGCCAGCAGCCCAACAGGAACAACTAATGAAAAACTGTTTTTT. This encodes CASSPTGTTNEKLFF.

The chain couples TRBV27 to TRBJ2-3; D gene unclear. This CDR3 comprises 12 residues. The V gene lost 4 bases and the J gene lost 5 bases, with 7 bases spanning the gap. The germline V gene encodes CDR1 MNHEY and CDR2 SMNVEV (reference sequence). For the CDR3, the DNA is TGTGCCAGCAGTTCCCCTCGAGATACGCAGTATTTT. It translates to CASSSPRDTQYF.

This clone appeared a few times. V usage is TRBV2 and J usage is TRBJ2-3; 10 nucleotides line up with TRBD2. Germline CDR1 reads SNHLY; CDR2 reads FYNNEI. The CDR3 totals 14 residues. In nucleotides, the CDR3 is TGTGCGGCGAAGACTAGCGGGAGCACAGATACGCAGTATTTT. Translating gives CAAKTSGSTDTQYF.

The chain recombines TRBV14 with TRBJ2-5, with D unresolved. The V and J ends lost 0 bases and 7 bases respectively, with 15 bases between them. The CDR3 is made up of 15 amino acids. Germline V gene sequence: CDR1 SGHDN, CDR2 FVKESK. CDR3 bases: TGTGCCAGCAGCCAAGAAAATGAGTATCGTGGGACCCAGTACTTC. Translated: CASSQENEYRGTQYF.